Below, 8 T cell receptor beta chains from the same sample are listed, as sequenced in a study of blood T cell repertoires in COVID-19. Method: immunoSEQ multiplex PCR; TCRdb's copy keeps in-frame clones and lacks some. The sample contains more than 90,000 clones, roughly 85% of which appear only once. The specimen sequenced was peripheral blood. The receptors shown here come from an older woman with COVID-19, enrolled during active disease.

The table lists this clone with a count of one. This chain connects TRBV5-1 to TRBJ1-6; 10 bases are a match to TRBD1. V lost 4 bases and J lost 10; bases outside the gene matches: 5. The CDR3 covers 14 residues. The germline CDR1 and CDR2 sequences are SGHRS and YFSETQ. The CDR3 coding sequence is TGCGCCAGCAGCCCCGGACAGGGGGAATCACCCCTCCACTTT. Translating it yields CASSPGQGESPLHF.

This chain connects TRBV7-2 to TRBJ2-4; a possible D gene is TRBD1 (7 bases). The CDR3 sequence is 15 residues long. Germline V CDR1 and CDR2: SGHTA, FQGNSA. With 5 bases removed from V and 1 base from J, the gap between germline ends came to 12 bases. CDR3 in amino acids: CASSPGGSAKNIQYF. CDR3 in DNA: TGTGCCAGCAGCCCAGGGGGGAGCGCCAAAAACATTCAGTACTTC.

This CDR3 is CSVTDRGYGYTF. The CDR3 bases are TGCAGCGTGACGGACAGGGGATATGGCTACACCTTC. V usage is TRBV29-1 and J usage is TRBJ1-2; 9 nucleotides align to TRBD1. The V gene's germline CDR1 is SQVTM and CDR2 ANQGSEA. Trimming at V came to 6 bases and at J to 5 bases, leaving 4 bases not matched to a gene. This CDR3 is 12 amino acids long. The full variable domain, completed using reference TRBV29-1 and TRBJ1-2, is SAVISQKPSRDICQRGTSLTIQCQVDSQVTMMFWYRQQPGQSLTLIATANQGSEATYESGFVIDKFPISRPNLTFSTLTVSNMSPEDSSIYLCSVTDRGYGYTFGSGTRLTVV.

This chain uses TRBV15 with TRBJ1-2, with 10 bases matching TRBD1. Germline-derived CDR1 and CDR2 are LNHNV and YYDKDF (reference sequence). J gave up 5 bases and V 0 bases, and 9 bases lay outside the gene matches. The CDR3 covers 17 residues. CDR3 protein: CATSREARQGAGYGYTF. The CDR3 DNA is TGTGCCACCAGCAGAGAGGCGAGACAGGGGGCAGGATATGGCTACACCTTC.

The CDR3 is CASSLSSTGGKEAFF. The CDR3 DNA sequence: TGTGCCAGCAGCCTAAGCTCGACAGGGGGCAAGGAAGCTTTCTTT. V gene TRBV11-2 combines with J gene TRBJ1-1; TRBD1 matches 10 bases. V shed 5 bases, J shed 8 bases, and the junction held 11 bases outside the gene matches. The CDR3 length is 15 residues. CDR1 and CDR2 from the germline V gene are SGHAT and FQNNGV.

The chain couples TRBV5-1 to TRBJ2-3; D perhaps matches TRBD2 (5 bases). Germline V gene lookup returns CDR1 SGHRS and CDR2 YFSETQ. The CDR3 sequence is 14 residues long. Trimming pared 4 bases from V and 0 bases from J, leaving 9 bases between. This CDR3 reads CASSRDSSTDTQYF. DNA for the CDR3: TGCGCCAGCAGCCGGGATTCTAGCACAGATACGCAGTATTTT.

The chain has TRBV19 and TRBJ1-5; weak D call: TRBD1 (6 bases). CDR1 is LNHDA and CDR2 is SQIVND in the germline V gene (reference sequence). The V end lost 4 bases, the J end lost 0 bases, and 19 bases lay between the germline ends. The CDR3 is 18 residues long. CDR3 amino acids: CASSKTGHAVYSNQPQHF. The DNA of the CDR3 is TGTGCCAGTAGTAAGACGGGACACGCTGTATATAGCAATCAGCCCCAGCATTTT.

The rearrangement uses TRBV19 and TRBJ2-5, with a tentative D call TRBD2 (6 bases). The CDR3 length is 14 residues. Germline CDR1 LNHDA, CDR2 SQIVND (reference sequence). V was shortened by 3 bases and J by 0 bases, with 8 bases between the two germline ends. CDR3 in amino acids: CASSIGGYQETQYF. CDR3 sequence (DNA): TGTGCCAGTAGTATCGGGGGTTACCAAGAGACCCAGTACTTC.